The TCR beta chain described here comes from a study of CD8+CD57+ T cells in acquired aplastic anemia. CDR1 SQVTM and CDR2 ANQGSEA come from the germline V gene. CDR3 size: 12 residues. V was cut by 8 bases and J by 3 bases, with 13 bases left in between. Note on this clonotype: Antigen: not known.

For sequencing, patients were chosen who had shown expansion of CD8+CD57+ cells by flow cytometry. Severe acquired aplastic anemia was present in all patients. No therapy had been given to the patients at the time of blood sampling. Genomic DNA, the template, was used for profiling of the TCR beta VDJ and CDR3. TCRdb reanalysed the reads using MiXCR and keeps one entry per CDR3 protein. The sample holds 150,000 or so distinct CDR3 sequences; about 50% are singletons and the top ten take approximately 12%. Study results and caveats: Shared by patients and controls, approximately 28 CD8+ CDR3s were abundant in patients.

This receptor was identified in a human donor with aplastic anemia. The rearrangement links TRBV29-1 to TRBJ2-5; tentatively, D is TRBD1 (6 bases). Sequenced sample: sorted CD4+, CD8+, or CD8+CD57+ T cells (not recorded which) from PBMCs. The CDR3 DNA sequence: TGCAGCTTAGCAGGGGTAAAAGAGACCCAGTACTTC. It encodes CSLAGVKETQYF.